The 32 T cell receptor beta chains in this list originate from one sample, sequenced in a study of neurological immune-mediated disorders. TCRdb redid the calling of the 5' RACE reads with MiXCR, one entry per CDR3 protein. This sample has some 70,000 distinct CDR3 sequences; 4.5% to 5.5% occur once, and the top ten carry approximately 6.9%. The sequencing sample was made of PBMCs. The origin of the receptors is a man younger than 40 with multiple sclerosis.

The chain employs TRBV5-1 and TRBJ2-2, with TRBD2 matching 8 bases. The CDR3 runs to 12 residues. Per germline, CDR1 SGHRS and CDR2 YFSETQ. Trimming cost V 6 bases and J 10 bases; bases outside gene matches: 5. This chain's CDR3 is CASKDSGAELFF. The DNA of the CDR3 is TGCGCCAGCAAGGATAGCGGGGCGGAGCTGTTTTTT.

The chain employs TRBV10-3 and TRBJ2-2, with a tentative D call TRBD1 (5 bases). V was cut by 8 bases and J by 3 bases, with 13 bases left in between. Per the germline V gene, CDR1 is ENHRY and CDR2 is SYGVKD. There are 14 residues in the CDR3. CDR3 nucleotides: TGTGCCATCTCGCAAGGGGTCGACACCGGGGAGCTGTTTTTT. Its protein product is CAISQGVDTGELFF.

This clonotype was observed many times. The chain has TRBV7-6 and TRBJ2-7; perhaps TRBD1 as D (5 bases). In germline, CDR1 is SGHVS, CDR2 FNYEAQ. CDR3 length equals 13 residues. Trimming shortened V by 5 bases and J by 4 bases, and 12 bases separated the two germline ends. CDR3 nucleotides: TGTGCCAGCAGCCGCGACAGCTCTTACGAGCAGTACTTC. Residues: CASSRDSSYEQYF.

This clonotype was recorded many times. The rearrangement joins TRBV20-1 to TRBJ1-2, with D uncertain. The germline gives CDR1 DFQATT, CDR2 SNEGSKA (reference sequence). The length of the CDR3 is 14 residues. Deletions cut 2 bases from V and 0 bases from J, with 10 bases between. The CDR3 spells CSARIPLTNYGYTF. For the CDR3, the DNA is TGCAGTGCTAGAATCCCTCTCACTAACTATGGCTACACCTTC.

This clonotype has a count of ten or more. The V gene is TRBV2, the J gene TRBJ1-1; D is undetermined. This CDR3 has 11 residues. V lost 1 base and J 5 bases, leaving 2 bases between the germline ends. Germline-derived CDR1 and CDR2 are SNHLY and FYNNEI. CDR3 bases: TGTGCCAGCAGTGAAGTGACTGAAGCTTTCTTT. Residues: CASSEVTEAFF.

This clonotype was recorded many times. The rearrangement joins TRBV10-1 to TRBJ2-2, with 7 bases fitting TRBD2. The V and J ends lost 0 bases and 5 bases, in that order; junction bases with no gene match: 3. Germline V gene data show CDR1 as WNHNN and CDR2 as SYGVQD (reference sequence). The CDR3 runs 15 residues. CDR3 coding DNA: TGCGCCAGCAGTGAGTCCCGCGGGGGTACCGGGGAGCTGTTTTTT. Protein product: CASSESRGGTGELFF.

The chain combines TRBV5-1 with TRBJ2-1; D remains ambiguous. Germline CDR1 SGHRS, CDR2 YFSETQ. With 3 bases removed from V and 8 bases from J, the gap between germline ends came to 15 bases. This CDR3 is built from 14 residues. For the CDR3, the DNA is TGCGCCAGCAGCTGGGTCTTCCTGGGCGATGAGCAGTTCTTC. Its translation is CASSWVFLGDEQFF.

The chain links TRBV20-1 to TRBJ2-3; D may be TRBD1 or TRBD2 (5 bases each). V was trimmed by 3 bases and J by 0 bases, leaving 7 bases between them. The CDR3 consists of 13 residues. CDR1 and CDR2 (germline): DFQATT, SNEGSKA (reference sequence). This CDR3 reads CSASGASTDTQYF. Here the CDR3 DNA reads TGCAGTGCTAGCGGGGCTAGCACAGATACGCAGTATTTT.

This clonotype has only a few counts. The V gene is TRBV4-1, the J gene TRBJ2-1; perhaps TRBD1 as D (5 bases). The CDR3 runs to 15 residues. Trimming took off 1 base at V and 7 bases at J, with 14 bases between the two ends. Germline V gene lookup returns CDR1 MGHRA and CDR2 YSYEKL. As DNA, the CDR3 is TGCGCCAGCAGCCAAGTGGGGCTGAGTAAGAATGAGCAGTTCTTC. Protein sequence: CASSQVGLSKNEQFF.

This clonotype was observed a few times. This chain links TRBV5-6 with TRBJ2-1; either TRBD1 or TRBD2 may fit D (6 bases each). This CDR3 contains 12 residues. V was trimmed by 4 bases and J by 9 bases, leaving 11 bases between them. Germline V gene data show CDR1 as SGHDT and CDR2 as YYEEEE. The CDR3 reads CASSRRGAEQFF. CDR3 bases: TGTGCCAGCAGCCGAAGGGGGGCTGAGCAGTTCTTC.

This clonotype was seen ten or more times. CDR3 loop: CASSPAGATNGYTF. In nucleotides, the CDR3 is TGTGCCAGCAGTCCGGCAGGAGCGACGAATGGCTACACCTTC. The V gene is TRBV6-5, the J gene TRBJ1-2; D is uncertain. Trimming cost V 5 bases and J 6 bases, with 16 bases left between them. The CDR3 contains 14 residues. CDR1 and CDR2 from the germline V gene are MNHEY and SVGAGI.

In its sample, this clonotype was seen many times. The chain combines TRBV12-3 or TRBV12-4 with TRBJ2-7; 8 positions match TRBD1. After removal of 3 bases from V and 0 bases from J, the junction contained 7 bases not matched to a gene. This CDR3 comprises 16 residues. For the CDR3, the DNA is TGTGCCAGCAGTTTCTACCAGGGGGCTACCTCCTACGAGCAGTACTTC. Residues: CASSFYQGATSYEQYF.

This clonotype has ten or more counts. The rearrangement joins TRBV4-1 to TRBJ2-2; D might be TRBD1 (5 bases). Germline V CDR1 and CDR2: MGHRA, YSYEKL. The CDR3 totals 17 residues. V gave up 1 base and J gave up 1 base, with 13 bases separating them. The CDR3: CASSQGRGQGNTGELFF. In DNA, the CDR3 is TGCGCCAGCAGCCAAGGACGAGGCCAGGGGAACACCGGGGAGCTGTTTTTT.

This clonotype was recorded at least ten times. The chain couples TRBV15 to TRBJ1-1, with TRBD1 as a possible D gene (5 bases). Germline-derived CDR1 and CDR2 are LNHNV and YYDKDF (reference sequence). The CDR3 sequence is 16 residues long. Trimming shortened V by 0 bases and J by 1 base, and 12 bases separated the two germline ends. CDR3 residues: CATSRDRGTANTEAFF. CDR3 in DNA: TGTGCCACCAGCAGAGATCGCGGGACGGCGAACACTGAAGCTTTCTTT. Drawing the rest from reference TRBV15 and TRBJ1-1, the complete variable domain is DAMVIQNPRYQVTQFGKPVTLSCSQTLNHNVMYWYQQKSSQAPKLLFHYYDKDFNNEADTPDNFQSRRPNTSFCFLDIRSPGLGDTAMYLCATSRDRGTANTEAFFGQGTRLTVV.

DNA of the CDR3: TGTGCCAGTAGGGGAGCAGGGTTCCAGCCCCAGCATTTT. This translates into CASRGAGFQPQHF. This chain uses TRBV19 with TRBJ1-5; tentatively, D is TRBD1 (5 bases). CDR1 and CDR2 from the germline V gene are LNHDA and SQIVND (reference sequence). The V and J ends lost 6 bases and 7 bases respectively, with 13 bases between them. The CDR3 is made up of 13 amino acids.

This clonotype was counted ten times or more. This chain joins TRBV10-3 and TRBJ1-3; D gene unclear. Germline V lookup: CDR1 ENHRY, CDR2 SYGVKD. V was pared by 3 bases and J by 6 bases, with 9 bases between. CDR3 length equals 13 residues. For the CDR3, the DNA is TGTGCCATCAGTGATAGACTGGAAAACACCATATATTTT. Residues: CAISDRLENTIYF.

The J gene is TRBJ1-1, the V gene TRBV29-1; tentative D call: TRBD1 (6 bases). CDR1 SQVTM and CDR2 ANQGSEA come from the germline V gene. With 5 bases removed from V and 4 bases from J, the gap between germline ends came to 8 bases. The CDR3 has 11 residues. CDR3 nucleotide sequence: TGCAGCGTTCACAGGGTCACTGAAGCTTTCTTT. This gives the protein CSVHRVTEAFF.

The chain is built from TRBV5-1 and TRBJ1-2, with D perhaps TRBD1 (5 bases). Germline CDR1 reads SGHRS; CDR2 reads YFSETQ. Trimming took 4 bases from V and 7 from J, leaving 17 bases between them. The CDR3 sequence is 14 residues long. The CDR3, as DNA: TGCGCCAGCAGCCCGGGGGGGACGCGAGGTGGCTACACCTTC. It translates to CASSPGGTRGGYTF.

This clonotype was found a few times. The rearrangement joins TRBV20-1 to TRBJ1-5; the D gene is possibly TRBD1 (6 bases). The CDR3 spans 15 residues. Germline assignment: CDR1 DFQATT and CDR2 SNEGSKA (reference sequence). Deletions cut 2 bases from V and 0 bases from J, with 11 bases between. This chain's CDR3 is CSARRAGDSNQPQHF. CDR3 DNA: TGCAGTGCTAGAAGGGCAGGGGATAGCAATCAGCCCCAGCATTTT.

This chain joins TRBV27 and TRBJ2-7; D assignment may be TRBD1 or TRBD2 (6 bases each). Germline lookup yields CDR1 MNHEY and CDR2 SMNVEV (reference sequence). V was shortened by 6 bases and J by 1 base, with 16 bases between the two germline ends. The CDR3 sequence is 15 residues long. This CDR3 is CASSLVGGASYEQYF. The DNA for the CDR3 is TGTGCCAGCAGCTTAGTGGGGGGCGCTTCCTACGAGCAGTACTTC.

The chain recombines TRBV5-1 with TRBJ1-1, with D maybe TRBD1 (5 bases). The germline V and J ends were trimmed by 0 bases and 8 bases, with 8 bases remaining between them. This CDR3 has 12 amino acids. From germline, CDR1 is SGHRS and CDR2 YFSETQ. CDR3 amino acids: CASSLGQQEAFF. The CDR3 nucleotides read TGCGCCAGCAGCTTGGGACAGCAAGAAGCTTTCTTT.

CDR3 sequence: CASSLVLNNEQFF. The CDR3 coding sequence is TGTGCCAGCAGCTTAGTGCTGAACAATGAGCAGTTCTTC. The rearrangement uses TRBV7-8 and TRBJ2-1; D unresolved. The ends were cut back, 1 base at V and 5 bases at J, with 6 bases in the middle. The CDR3 contains 13 residues. Germline V gene sequence: CDR1 SGHVS, CDR2 FQNEAQ.

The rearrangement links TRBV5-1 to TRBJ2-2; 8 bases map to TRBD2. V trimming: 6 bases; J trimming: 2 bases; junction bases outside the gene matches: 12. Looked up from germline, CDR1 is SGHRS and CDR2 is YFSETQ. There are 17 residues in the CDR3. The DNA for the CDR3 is TGCGCCAGCACCGTCGGGGGGGGCCCGAGAAACACCGGGGAGCTGTTTTTT. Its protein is CASTVGGGPRNTGELFF.

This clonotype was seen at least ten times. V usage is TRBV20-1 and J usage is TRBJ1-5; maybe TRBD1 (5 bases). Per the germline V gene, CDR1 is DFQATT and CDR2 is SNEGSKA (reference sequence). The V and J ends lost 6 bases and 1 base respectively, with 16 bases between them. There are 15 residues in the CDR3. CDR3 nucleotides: TGCAGTGCCCCACAGCAGGGTTGGAGCAATCAGCCCCAGCATTTT. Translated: CSAPQQGWSNQPQHF.

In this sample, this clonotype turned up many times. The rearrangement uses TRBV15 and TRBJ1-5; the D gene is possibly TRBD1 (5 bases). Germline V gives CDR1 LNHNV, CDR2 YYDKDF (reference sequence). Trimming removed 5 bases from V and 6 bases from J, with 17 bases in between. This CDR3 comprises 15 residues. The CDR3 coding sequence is TGTGCCACCAGCGTCCGGGACCCCCAAGGTCAGCCCCAGCATTTT. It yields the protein CATSVRDPQGQPQHF.

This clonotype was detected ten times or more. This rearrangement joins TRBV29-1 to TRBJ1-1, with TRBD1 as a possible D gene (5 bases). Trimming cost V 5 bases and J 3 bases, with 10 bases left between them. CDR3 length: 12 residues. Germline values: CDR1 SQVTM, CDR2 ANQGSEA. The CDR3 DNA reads TGCAGCGTTTCAGGGTTCTACACTGAAGCTTTCTTT. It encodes CSVSGFYTEAFF. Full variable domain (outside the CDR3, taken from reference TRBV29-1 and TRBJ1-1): SAVISQKPSRDICQRGTSLTIQCQVDSQVTMMFWYRQQPGQSLTLIATANQGSEATYESGFVIDKFPISRPNLTFSTLTVSNMSPEDSSIYLCSVSGFYTEAFFGQGTRLTVV.

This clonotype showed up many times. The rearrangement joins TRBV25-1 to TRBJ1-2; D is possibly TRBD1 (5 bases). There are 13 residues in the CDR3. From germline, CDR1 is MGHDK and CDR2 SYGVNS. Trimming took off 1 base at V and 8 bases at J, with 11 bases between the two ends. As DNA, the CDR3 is TGTGCCAGCAGTGAATTTGGGGGAGGCGGCTACACCTTC. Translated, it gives CASSEFGGGGYTF.

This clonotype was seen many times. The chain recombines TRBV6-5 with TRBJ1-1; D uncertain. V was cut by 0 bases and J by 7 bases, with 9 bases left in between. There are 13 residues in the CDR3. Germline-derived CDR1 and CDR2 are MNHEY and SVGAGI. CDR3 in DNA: TGTGCCAGCAGTTACTCTGGGTCCCATGAAGCTTTCTTT. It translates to CASSYSGSHEAFF.

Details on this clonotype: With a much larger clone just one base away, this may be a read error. For the CDR3, the DNA is TGCAGTGCTAGAGATTTAGGAGTGAACACTCAAGCTTTCTTT. Its translation is CSARDLGVNTQAFF. V and J are TRBV20-1 and TRBJ1-1; D is unresolved. The V gene's germline CDR1 is DFQATT and CDR2 SNEGSKA (reference sequence). The CDR3 spans 14 residues.

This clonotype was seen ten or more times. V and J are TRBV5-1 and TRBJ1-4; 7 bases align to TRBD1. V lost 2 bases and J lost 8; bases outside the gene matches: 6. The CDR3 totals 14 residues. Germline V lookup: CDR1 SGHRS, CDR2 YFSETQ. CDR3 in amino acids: CASSFKGQDEKLFF. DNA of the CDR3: TGCGCCAGCAGCTTTAAAGGACAGGACGAAAAACTGTTTTTT.

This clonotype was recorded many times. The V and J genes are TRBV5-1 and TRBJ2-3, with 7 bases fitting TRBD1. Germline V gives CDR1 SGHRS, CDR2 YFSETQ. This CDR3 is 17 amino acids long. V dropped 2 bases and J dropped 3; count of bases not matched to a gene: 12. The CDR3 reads CASSLNPTGVSTDTQYF. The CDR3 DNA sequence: TGCGCCAGCAGCTTAAATCCCACAGGGGTCAGTACAGATACGCAGTATTTT.

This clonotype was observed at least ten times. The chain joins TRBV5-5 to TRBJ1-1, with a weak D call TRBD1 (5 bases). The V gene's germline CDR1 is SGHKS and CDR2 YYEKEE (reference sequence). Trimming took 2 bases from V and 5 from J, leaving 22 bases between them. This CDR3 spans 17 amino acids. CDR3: CASSFSPGTVSRTEAFF. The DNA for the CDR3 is TGTGCCAGCAGCTTCTCCCCTGGGACTGTGAGTCGGACTGAAGCTTTCTTT.